The rows below give T cell receptor beta chains drawn from one sample of a study of T-cell memory formation after mild COVID-19. One entry per CDR3 protein results from TCRdb running MiXCR on the 5' RACE reads. The table lists a few hundred thousand distinct CDR3 sequences, 20% to 25% of them singletons. The specimen sequenced was PBMCs or a T cell subset sorted from them (not recorded which). The receptors derive from a young man who had mild COVID-19 (a few samples of this study predate the infection). Cell type and time point are not known. The CDR3 runs from the conserved cysteine through the conserved F or W. The D gene is left open where the match is weak. Size tells how often a clone was seen (once, few, many) or the class of an expanded clone, and some rows leave it out.

TRBD1 TRBJ1-4 TRBV20-1 15 . CSARDRRTGGEKLFF TGCAGTGCTAGAGACCGCAGGACAGGAGGGGAAAAACTGTTTTTT
TRBD2 TRBJ2-1 TRBV29-1 15 few CSVDLAGGLYNEQFF TGCAGCGTTGATCTAGCGGGGGGGCTCTACAATGAGCAGTTCTTC
. TRBJ2-4 TRBV4-3 14 . CASQGGGTPGIQYF TGCGCCAGCCAAGGGGGGGGGACCCCGGGCATTCAGTACTTC
. TRBJ2-3 TRBV7-3 14 few CASSLGVRTDTQYF TGTGCCAGCAGCTTAGGGGTCCGCACAGATACGCAGTATTTT
. TRBJ2-5 TRBV12-3/TRBV12-4 14 . CASRRGGQKETQYF TGTGCCAGCAGGCGCGGGGGACAGAAAGAGACCCAGTACTTC
TRBD1 TRBJ1-2 TRBV10-2 15 . CASSYGTGGNYGYTF TGCGCCAGCAGCTACGGGACAGGGGGGAACTATGGCTACACCTTC
. TRBJ1-2 TRBV4-2 13 . CASSQEMNYGYTF TGTGCCAGCAGCCAAGAGATGAACTATGGCTACACCTTC
. TRBJ1-6 TRBV20-1 11 few CSAHNQSPLHF TGCAGTGCTCACAACCAGTCACCCCTCCACTTT
. TRBJ1-5 TRBV7-2 15 . CASSLTLQGNQPQHF TGTGCCAGCAGCTTAACCCTCCAGGGAAATCAGCCCCAGCATTTT
TRBD1 TRBJ2-3 TRBV4-1 16 few CASSESGTGDTDTQYF TGCGCCAGCAGCGAATCTGGGACAGGAGACACAGATACGCAGTATTTT
. TRBJ2-3 TRBV9 16 . CASSVGGAMSTDTQYF TGTGCCAGCAGCGTAGGAGGCGCCATGAGCACAGATACGCAGTATTTT
. TRBJ1-1 TRBV20-1 14 few CSARDRVGTTEAFF TGCAGTGCTAGAGATCGGGTTGGTACCACTGAAGCTTTCTTT
TRBD1 TRBJ2-1 TRBV27 14 once CASSRDRGLNEQFF TGTGCCAGCAGCCGGGACAGGGGGCTGAATGAGCAGTTCTTC
. TRBJ2-3 TRBV12-3/TRBV12-4 15 . CASRFRLGRADTQYF TGTGCCAGCAGGTTTCGACTAGGTAGAGCAGATACGCAGTATTTT
TRBD1 TRBJ2-3 TRBV5-1 15 few CASSLGQDLTDTQYF TGCGCCAGCAGCTTAGGACAGGACCTCACAGATACGCAGTATTTT
. TRBJ1-1 TRBV4-1 16 many CASSQDAGNMNTEAFF TGCGCCAGCAGCCAAGACGCAGGCAACATGAACACTGAAGCTTTCTTT
. TRBJ2-7 TRBV5-1 13 few CASSLDPAYEQYF TGCGCCAGCAGCTTGGACCCGGCCTACGAGCAGTACTTC
. TRBJ2-1 TRBV28 12 few CATTSSYNEQFF TGTGCCACCACTAGCTCCTACAATGAGCAGTTCTTC
. TRBJ1-2 TRBV11-2 14 . CASSQDPASYGYTF TGTGCCAGCAGCCAAGATCCCGCAAGCTATGGCTACACCTTC
TRBD1 TRBJ1-5 TRBV5-5 15 few CASSLGTGANQPQHF TGTGCCAGCAGCTTGGGGACAGGGGCGAATCAGCCCCAGCATTTT
. TRBJ1-2 TRBV6-5 15 . CASSSTGRVGYGYTF TGTGCCAGCAGTTCGACTGGCAGGGTGGGCTATGGCTACACCTTC
. TRBJ1-2 TRBV11-2 13 few CASSFPGGYGYTF TGTGCCAGCAGCTTCCCGGGGGGGTATGGCTACACCTTC
TRBD1 TRBJ1-2 TRBV5-1 13 few CASSRGQGLGYTF TGCGCCAGCAGTCGTGGACAGGGTTTGGGCTACACCTTC
. TRBJ1-5 TRBV6-6 14 . CASSTAGTVQPQHF TGTGCCAGCTCCACCGCAGGGACGGTTCAGCCCCAGCATTTT
. TRBJ1-1 TRBV6-4 14 few CASSDSGYGTEAFF TGTGCCAGCAGTGACTCAGGTTATGGCACTGAAGCTTTCTTT
. TRBJ2-7 TRBV7-2 13 few CASSYNRVNEQYF TGTGCCAGCAGCTACAACAGGGTAAACGAGCAGTACTTC
. TRBJ2-7 TRBV20-1 13 few CSASGSPGDEQYF TGCAGTGCTAGTGGCAGCCCTGGCGACGAGCAGTACTTC
. TRBJ1-2 TRBV28 13 . CASSFGGRGGYTF TGTGCCAGCAGTTTTGGGGGGCGAGGGGGCTACACCTTC